What follows describes a single T cell receptor (beta chain). Its antigen is currently not known. No base quality values were provided; no much bigger clone lies one nucleotide off. Other nucleotide sequences from this sample produce the same CDR3. Using the deep immunoSEQ assay, multiplex PCR amplified TCR CDR3 regions from genomic DNA. Extracted genomic DNA from each cell subset was spread evenly across all wells of several immunoSEQ 96-well plates, with each plate serving as a replicate. For unsorted PBMC, each replicate PCR was loaded with about 300 ng genomic DNA, equivalent to about 30,000 T cell genomes. Ten immunoSEQ deep assay plates were used to sequence unsorted PBMC genomic DNA. Purified libraries were quantified with a Qubit 3.0 fluorometer, sized on a Bioanalyzer 2100, and re-quantified with the KAPA Library Quantification kit. Each immunoSEQ 96-well plate was sequenced on its own single-read 150-cycle Illumina NextSeq 550 flow cell. Per the source publication's procedure: Because only junctional sequences without quality scores were contained in the immunoSEQ output, filtering matching that applied to full-length reads could not be performed. Sequences were annotated with PyIR, a Python wrapper for IgBLAST v1.9, and V/J genes and CDR3 were assigned using IMGT germline references. Reads with weak V/J assignments (E-value above 1e-6), missing CDR3, stop codons, out-of-frame junctions, or ambiguous translated residues were removed. V3J clonotypes were defined as sequences sharing the same inferred V gene, J gene, and CDR3 amino acid sequence. The percentage overlap between two repertoires was calculated by dividing the number of shared unique clonotypes by the size of the smaller repertoire. RTK rarefaction, the Chao1 estimator, and Recon v2.1 estimates of unobserved clonotypes were used to assess repertoire richness. TCRdb provides this immuneACCESS table in a form limited to in-frame rearrangements. Some clones are lacking; in checked studies, under half of them reflect an unresolved V gene, and why the rest are absent is not known. Clone size and V and J calls were adopted from that table, with D and trimming inferred from the DNA. For this sample there are about half a million clones; 81% appear just once. The ten largest clones capture approximately 11% of the sample.

Healthy HIV-negative adults with no recently reported acute infections or vaccinations were included as donors. Only Caucasian adults living in Nashville, Tennessee, USA were represented among the donors. In the unsorted samples, approximately 82 million PBMCs were counted, and genomic DNA was extracted using the QIAamp DNA Blood Mini kit. Blood was obtained by leukapheresis, after which PBMCs were separated by Ficoll-Histopaque density gradient centrifugation and cryopreserved in liquid nitrogen vapor phase. This sample was included in a study of shared clonotypes between healthy human individuals (dated by TCRdb to the early 2020s). Turning to the overall study: A couple of women and a few men aged 18 to 49 years were included in the cohort. Libraries were prepared and TCR repertoires were sequenced by different laboratories using diverse techniques, in order to increase sequencing depth and limit assay-specific biases. Per donor, leukapheresis produced somewhere between about 0.9 and 9 billion PBMCs. Blood TCR repertoires of roughly 5 healthy adults were deeply sequenced to estimate repertoire size and the extent of clonotype sharing between individuals. Summary of the overall study and its limitations: Sampling was limited to blood, and TCR repertoires in tissue likely differ from TCR repertoires in blood. The genetic and exposure-history diversity represented was limited by the small number of donors. Pairwise subsampling led to the expectation that sequencing depth would affect the degree of clonotype sharing among donors.

The cysteine opens and the phenylalanine closes a CDR3 of 13 amino acids. The DNA shown is the 39-base CDR3, in frame from base 1. V and J are truncated by 1 base and 3 bases respectively, leaving an intervening sequence of 6 bases. From the germline V gene, CDR1 is KGHSH and CDR2 is LQKENI. The sequence joins TRBV18 to TRBJ1-1, with no reliable assignment of the D segment. The sequence was collected from a woman between 40 and 50 years old in good health. Some clones in this sample may be carry-over from other donors' samples. Sequencing was performed on PBMCs. The CDR3 loop reads CASSPRGDTEAFF. The sequence in DNA is TGTGCCAGCTCACCACGCGGGGACACTGAAGCTTTCTTT.